These 14 T cell receptor beta chains were all obtained from the same sample, sequenced in a study of blood T cell repertoires in COVID-19. Assay: immunoSEQ multiplex PCR; the TCRdb copy retains only in-frame clones and omits some. The data hold about 50,000 clones, with around 85% observed a single time. Sequencing was done on a sample of peripheral blood. Source of these receptors: a human donor in a cohort sampled during active COVID-19.

This clone appeared a single time. CDR3 DNA: TGCGCCAGCAGCTACGGGACAGGGGACACTGAAGCTTTCTTT. This sequence encodes CASSYGTGDTEAFF. The chain uses TRBV5-1 and TRBJ1-1, with 10 bases fitting TRBD1. The V and J ends lost 3 bases and 3 bases, in that order; junction bases with no gene match: 2. CDR3 length: 14 residues. CDR1 SGHRS and CDR2 YFSETQ come from the germline V gene.

The chain links TRBV5-5 to TRBJ2-5; D uncertain. The V gene lost 0 bases and the J gene lost 5 bases, with 8 bases spanning the gap. Germline CDR1 is SGHKS and CDR2 is YYEKEE (reference sequence). The CDR3 is made up of 13 amino acids. The CDR3 region has the DNA TGTGCCAGCAGCTTGGCAGGTGGGGAGACCCAGTACTTC. It specifies CASSLAGGETQYF.

J is TRBJ2-1 and V is TRBV18; D possibly corresponds to TRBD1 (6 bases). Germline V lookup: CDR1 KGHSH, CDR2 LQKENI. The length of the CDR3 is 16 residues. V shed 5 bases and J shed 1 base, with 15 bases lying between them. Here the CDR3 reads CASSLQGQLSYNEQFF. The CDR3 nucleotides are TGTGCCAGCTCATTACAGGGTCAATTGTCCTACAATGAGCAGTTCTTC.

CDR3 sequence: CASGDRDGYTF. The CDR3 region has the DNA TGTGCCAGCGGGGACAGAGATGGCTACACCTTC. This chain links TRBV6-5 with TRBJ1-2; TRBD1 aligns across 7 bases. The CDR3 is 11 amino acids. The junction had 3 bases not matched to a gene; V was cut back by 8 bases and J by 6 bases. In germline, CDR1 is MNHEY, CDR2 SVGAGI.

The chain joins TRBV19 to TRBJ2-3; D is possibly TRBD1 (5 bases). Germline CDR1 and CDR2: LNHDA and SQIVND (reference sequence). Trimming took 4 bases from V and 2 from J, leaving 16 bases between them. The CDR3 length is 16 residues. The CDR3: CASSRGSQLHTDTQYF. Here the CDR3 DNA reads TGTGCCAGTAGTAGGGGCTCTCAATTACACACAGATACGCAGTATTTT.

The V call is TRBV12-3 or TRBV12-4, the J call TRBJ2-3, with D unresolved. V gave up 2 bases and J gave up 7 bases, with 7 bases separating them. The length of the CDR3 is 12 residues. The CDR3 sequence is CASSLTSNTQYF. As DNA, the CDR3 is TGTGCCAGCAGTTTAACGAGCAATACGCAGTATTTT.

The J gene is TRBJ2-5, the V gene TRBV6-2 or TRBV6-3; 7 nucleotides match TRBD2. This CDR3 spans 15 amino acids. Trimming took 4 bases from V and 2 from J; bases not matched to a gene: 7. CDR1 is MNHEY, CDR2 SVGEGT, per germline. CDR3 bases: TGTGCCAGCAGTTTGGGACTAAGGAGGCAAGAGACCCAGTACTTC. Amino acids: CASSLGLRRQETQYF.

The gene calls are TRBV9 and TRBJ2-7, with D maybe TRBD2 (5 bases). V gave up 0 bases and J gave up 7 bases, with 11 bases separating them. The CDR3 extends over 13 amino acids. Germline V lookup: CDR1 SGDLS, CDR2 YYNGEE. As DNA, the CDR3 is TGTGCCAGCAGCGTAGTCGTTTCGGGGGAGCAGTACTTC. Amino acid sequence: CASSVVVSGEQYF.

CDR3 sequence (DNA): TGTGCCAGCAGCCCAAAAGCACCGGGACAGGGGAAAGAGACCCAGTACTTC. The encoded protein is CASSPKAPGQGKETQYF. This sequence joins TRBV7-3 and TRBJ2-5; 10 bases agree with TRBD1. Germline V gives CDR1 SGHTA, CDR2 FQGTGA. The CDR3 totals 17 residues. Trimming cost V 5 bases and J 3 bases; bases outside gene matches: 12.

This clone was counted a single time. The chain uses TRBV27 and TRBJ2-2; TRBD2 aligns across 11 bases. The junction had 2 bases not matched to a gene; V was cut back by 1 base and J by 1 base. From germline, CDR1 is MNHEY and CDR2 SMNVEV (reference sequence). This CDR3 spans 17 amino acids. CDR3: CASSLFLAGGNTGELFF. The CDR3 nucleotides read TGTGCCAGCAGTTTATTTCTAGCGGGAGGGAACACCGGGGAGCTGTTTTTT.

The chain couples TRBV18 to TRBJ1-1, with TRBD1 matching 9 bases. J was trimmed by 2 bases and V by 4 bases; bases with no gene match: 8. The CDR3 is 16 residues long. From germline, CDR1 is KGHSH and CDR2 LQKENI. The CDR3 DNA reads TGTGCCAGCTCACGGACGGACAGGGGCATAAACACTGAAGCTTTCTTT. Amino acid sequence: CASSRTDRGINTEAFF.

The sample holds one count of this clone. The genes are TRBV7-9 and TRBJ1-4, with 8 nucleotides matching TRBD1. V shed 3 bases and J 8 bases; nucleotides not matched to a gene: 17. The germline gives CDR1 SEHNR, CDR2 FQNEAQ (reference sequence). The CDR3 sequence is 18 residues long. For the CDR3, the DNA is TGTGCCAGCAGCTTGGGGTCAGGGGGCTCCTATTCGCAAGAAAAACTGTTTTTT. The encoded protein is CASSLGSGGSYSQEKLFF.

J is TRBJ2-2 and V is TRBV5-1, with TRBD2 matching 8 bases. Per germline, CDR1 SGHRS and CDR2 YFSETQ. V shed 4 bases, J shed 1 base, and the junction held 6 bases outside the gene matches. The CDR3 loop spans 16 amino acids. In DNA form, the CDR3 reads TGCGCCAGCAGCGTGGTTAGCGGGGTGAACACCGGGGAGCTGTTTTTT. Amino acids: CASSVVSGVNTGELFF.

The chain is built from TRBV30 and TRBJ1-2; unclear D gene. Germline CDR1 and CDR2: GTSNPN and SVGIG (reference sequence). Trimming removed 4 bases from V and 4 bases from J, with 10 bases in between. The CDR3 length is 12 residues. The CDR3 DNA reads TGTGCCTGGATCCCCCTCTCCTATGGCTACACCTTC. Its protein is CAWIPLSYGYTF.